The clone carrying this T cell receptor beta chain occurred a few times. Its specificity is unknown. This sample stems from a study of Graves' ophthalmopathy and Graves' hyperthyroidism. Study findings and constraints: Ophthalmopathy progression predictions by the model showed 72.22% specificity and roughly 71% sensitivity. Most expanded clonotypes from thyroid (those above 0.001 frequency) were also found in blood.

The TCR beta CDR3 regions underwent amplification from RNA transcripts. Second-round multiplex PCR followed a first-round RT-PCR using HTBI primers. In TCRdb, the multiplex PCR reads were re-called with MiXCR into one record per CDR3 protein. This table holds roughly 600,000 distinct CDR3 sequences, less than 40% found once. J lost 5 bases, V lost 6 bases, and 10 bases had no gene match. CDR1 is MNHNY, CDR2 SVGAGI, per germline (reference sequence). The CDR3 is 15 residues long. The clonotype was recovered from an adult man with Graves' hyperthyroidism. This chain links TRBV6-6 with TRBJ1-1; TRBD1 matches 9 bases. Specimen: peripheral blood or thyroid tissue (not recorded which). The DNA for the CDR3 is TGTGCCAGCAGCAAAGGGACAGGGAGTGGGACTGAAGCTTTCTTT. Its translation: CASSKGTGSGTEAFF.